Each of the 18 T cell receptor beta chains below was sequenced from the same sample in a study of cytomegalovirus exposure and HLA in healthy donors. PCR employed 60 Vbeta and 13 Jbeta primers. The protocol was immunoSEQ multiplex PCR, while the TCRdb copy is restricted to in-frame clones and leaves out a portion. The sample includes fewer than 200,000 clones, approximately 80% of them seen just once. The specimen was PBMCs. The receptors originated from a female donor in good health and CMV-seronegative.

The chain combines TRBV10-2 with TRBJ1-1, with D maybe TRBD1 (6 bases). The CDR3 is made up of 13 amino acids. Trimming took off 6 bases at V and 7 bases at J, with 15 bases between the two ends. Germline CDR1 is WSHSY and CDR2 is SAAADI. CDR3 sequence reads: CASSLQGWNEAFF. Written as DNA, the CDR3 is TGCGCCAGCAGCCTACAGGGCTGGAATGAAGCTTTCTTT.

The J gene is TRBJ2-5, the V gene TRBV6-1; no definite D call. The V end was cut by 4 bases, the J end by 3 bases, with 9 bases between. The CDR3 consists of 13 residues. Germline V gene sequence: CDR1 MNHNS, CDR2 SASEGT. CDR3 sequence: CASSAVRKETQYF. Here the CDR3 DNA reads TGTGCCAGCAGTGCCGTCAGGAAAGAGACCCAGTACTTC.

The chain employs TRBV9 and TRBJ1-6; D call uncertain. The CDR3 length is 17 residues. From germline, CDR1 is SGDLS and CDR2 YYNGEE. V was trimmed by 0 bases and J by 0 bases, leaving 10 bases between them. The CDR3 nucleotides read TGTGCCAGCAGCGTAGGGGAGGGCAGCTCCTATAATTCACCCCTCCACTTT. Translation gives CASSVGEGSSYNSPLHF.

This sequence joins TRBV7-8 and TRBJ2-3, with 9 bases identical to TRBD2. The trim removed 2 bases at V and 4 bases at J, leaving 10 bases unmatched. The CDR3 is 17 amino acids. CDR1 is SGHVS and CDR2 is FQNEAQ in the germline V gene. The CDR3 region is CASSLRFAGGGADTQYF. The CDR3, as DNA: TGTGCCAGCAGCTTACGATTCGCGGGAGGGGGGGCAGATACGCAGTATTTT. The full variable domain, its missing parts supplied by reference TRBV7-8 and TRBJ2-3, is GAGVSQSPRYKVAKRGQDVALRCDPISGHVSLFWYQQALGQGPEFLTYFQNEAQLDKSGLPSDRFFAERPEGSVSTLKIQRTQQEDSAVYLCASSLRFAGGGADTQYFGPGTRLTVL.

The chain recombines TRBV28 with TRBJ2-7, with a weak D call TRBD2 (7 bases). Germline CDR1 is MDHEN and CDR2 is SYDVKM. The CDR3 sequence is 15 residues long. V gave up 6 bases and J gave up 6 bases, with 21 bases separating them. The CDR3 DNA is TGTGCCAGCAGAGGGGGGGCAATTGGACGCTCCGAGCAGTACTTC. It encodes CASRGGAIGRSEQYF.

To note about this clone: One junction end disagrees with the germline gene, perhaps due to a read error. The chain has TRBV6-1 and TRBJ2-6; D possibly corresponds to TRBD1 (5 bases). This CDR3 has 15 residues. Germline V CDR1 and CDR2: MNHNS, SASEGT. CDR3 DNA sequence: TGTGCCAGCAGTGTGGGGCAGGCTGGGGCCAACGGCCTGACTTTC. Its translation: CASSVGQAGANGLTF.

The chain recombines TRBV4-3 with TRBJ2-5; perhaps TRBD2 as D (5 bases). This CDR3 is 13 amino acids long. In germline, CDR1 is LGHNA, CDR2 YSLEER. V lost 1 base and J 7 bases, leaving 10 bases between the germline ends. The CDR3: CASSQVAGGTQYF. The CDR3 nucleotides are TGCGCCAGCAGCCAAGTGGCTGGAGGGACCCAGTACTTC.

In this sample, this clone turned up once. The chain combines TRBV7-2 with TRBJ1-1; weak D call: TRBD1 (5 bases). Germline V gene data show CDR1 as SGHTA and CDR2 as FQGNSA. The CDR3 sequence is 12 residues long. The V gene lost 0 bases and the J gene lost 10 bases, with 9 bases spanning the gap. This CDR3 is CASSLARGGAFF. As DNA, the CDR3 is TGTGCCAGCAGCTTAGCCCGGGGGGGAGCTTTCTTT.

V is TRBV7-3 and J is TRBJ1-2; the match to TRBD1 covers 8 bases. The CDR3 runs 15 residues. V trimming: 5 bases; J trimming: 4 bases; junction bases outside the gene matches: 9. Germline lookup yields CDR1 SGHTA and CDR2 FQGTGA. In nucleotides, the CDR3 is TGTGCCAGCAGCCCTAGGACAGGGAACCCCTATGGCTACACCTTC. Translating gives CASSPRTGNPYGYTF.

J is TRBJ2-4 and V is TRBV9; D is perhaps TRBD2 (5 bases). The CDR3 is 15 residues long. The V gene lost 2 bases and the J gene lost 12 bases, with 21 bases spanning the gap. Per the germline V gene, CDR1 is SGDLS and CDR2 is YYNGEE. The CDR3 region is CASSVSGVTRSSQYF. CDR3 nucleotides: TGTGCCAGCAGCGTTTCCGGGGTAACTCGGAGCAGTCAGTACTTC.

The chain combines TRBV7-2 with TRBJ1-5; no reliable D call. V was pared by 1 base and J by 0 bases, with 10 bases between. CDR1 SGHTA and CDR2 FQGNSA come from the germline V gene. The CDR3 loop spans 16 amino acids. The CDR3 nucleotides are TGTGCCAGCAGCTTAGTAGGAGGGCCTAGCAATCAGCCCCAGCATTTT. This gives the protein CASSLVGGPSNQPQHF.

V and J are TRBV4-1 and TRBJ2-2; 8 bases agree with TRBD2. CDR3 length: 17 residues. Germline V CDR1 and CDR2: MGHRA, YSYEKL. Trimming at V came to 4 bases and at J to 4 bases, leaving 11 bases not matched to a gene. In nucleotides, the CDR3 is TGCGCCAGCAGCCGCTCATCCAGCGGGAGTCTCACCGGGGAGCTGTTTTTT. This encodes CASSRSSSGSLTGELFF.

The chain uses TRBV30 and TRBJ2-1, with TRBD2 identical over 13 bases. The CDR3 loop spans 19 amino acids. Germline V gene sequence: CDR1 GTSNPN, CDR2 SVGIG (reference sequence). With 4 bases clipped from V and 0 bases from J, the junction kept 12 bases outside the gene matches. The CDR3: CAWNSGQGLAGSSYNEQFF. The DNA for the CDR3 is TGTGCCTGGAATTCAGGACAGGGACTAGCGGGGAGCTCCTACAATGAGCAGTTCTTC.

The sample holds a few counts of this clone. The chain is built from TRBV10-2 and TRBJ2-1, with 12 bases that match TRBD1. Germline CDR1 is WSHSY and CDR2 is SAAADI. Trimming took 3 bases from V and 7 from J; bases not matched to a gene: 10. This CDR3 region has 17 residues. CDR3 nucleotides: TGCGCCAGCAGTGATGGGACAGGGGGCATCATCGGAAATGAGCAGTTCTTC. Protein: CASSDGTGGIIGNEQFF.

The chain uses TRBV11-2 and TRBJ2-7; 7 bases line up with TRBD1. The CDR3 contains 14 residues. Germline V gene lookup returns CDR1 SGHAT and CDR2 FQNNGV. The junction had 8 bases not matched to a gene; V was cut back by 9 bases and J by 0 bases. The CDR3, as DNA: TGTGCCAGTCGACAGGGCCACAGCTCCTACGAGCAGTACTTC. It specifies CASRQGHSSYEQYF.

The V call is TRBV7-4, the J call TRBJ1-2; 7 nucleotides align to TRBD1. CDR3 length: 18 amino acids. V lost 5 bases to trimming and J lost 2 bases; unmatched junction nucleotides: 17. The germline gives CDR1 SGHVT, CDR2 SQSDAQ. The DNA for the CDR3 is TGTGCCAGCAGCGTAGGCGCTTTTAGGTTGACAGGGAACTATGGCTACACCTTC. Encoded protein: CASSVGAFRLTGNYGYTF.

The V gene is TRBV10-2, the J gene TRBJ2-1; 10 bases fit TRBD2. Germline assignment: CDR1 WSHSY and CDR2 SAAADI. The CDR3 is made up of 14 amino acids. The V gene end was trimmed by 7 bases and the J gene end by 4 bases; junction bases not matched to a gene: 4. For the CDR3, the DNA is TGCGCCAGCACCGAGCGGGGGGGTTACAATGAGCAGTTCTTC. It translates to CASTERGGYNEQFF.

V and J are TRBV7-2 and TRBJ2-3; tentatively, D is TRBD2 (5 bases). The CDR3 consists of 17 residues. Germline CDR1 and CDR2: SGHTA and FQGNSA. V lost 2 bases, J lost 0 bases, and 15 bases lay in between. CDR3 sequence reads: CASSLSTAGMSTDTQYF. Here the CDR3 DNA reads TGTGCCAGCAGCTTAAGTACGGCGGGTATGAGCACAGATACGCAGTATTTT. Full variable domain (outside the CDR3, taken from reference TRBV7-2 and TRBJ2-3): GAGVSQSPSNKVTEKGKDVELRCDPISGHTALYWYRQSLGQGLEFLIYFQGNSAPDKSGLPSDRFSAERTGGSVSTLTIQRTQQEDSAVYLCASSLSTAGMSTDTQYFGPGTRLTVL.